The 24 T cell receptor beta chains below come from one sample, sequenced in a study of T cell responses to AZD1222 COVID-19 vaccine (dated by TCRdb to the early 2020s). The method behind the library was the immunoSEQ multiplex PCR assay. TCRdb took this table from immuneACCESS and kept in-frame rearrangements with V and J called. Such tables lack part of the clones; where checked against another copy, unresolved V genes explain under half of the gap, and the rest is unexplained. The sample table lists tens of thousands of clones, roughly 90% of them with a count of one. The ten most abundant clones make up over 10% of the sample. The sample's time point label is to be understood as: about 28 days (+/-7) after the second vaccine dose. Sequenced here: peripheral blood, sampled 28 days after the second AZD1222 dose. Receptors originate from an adult who received the AZD1222 COVID-19 vaccine.

The chain carries TRBV7-9 and TRBJ2-5, with 13 bases identical to TRBD2. Trimming removed 5 bases from V and 1 base from J; junction bases left unmatched: 4. The CDR3 loop spans 16 amino acids. Germline CDR1 is SEHNR and CDR2 is FQNEAQ (reference sequence). The CDR3: CASSQRLAGGQETQYF. The CDR3, as DNA: TGTGCCAGCAGCCAAAGACTAGCGGGGGGCCAAGAGACCCAGTACTTC.

V gene TRBV6-5 combines with J gene TRBJ2-7; D tentatively reads TRBD1 or TRBD2 (5 bases each). Germline CDR1 and CDR2: MNHEY and SVGAGI. There are 15 residues in the CDR3. V lost 8 bases, J lost 5 bases, and 22 bases lay in between. The CDR3 DNA is TGTGCCAGCTCTCGATTCGGGACCCTTGGCGACGAGCAGTACTTC. This codes for CASSRFGTLGDEQYF.

The chain carries TRBV7-9 and TRBJ1-6, with TRBD1 matching over 9 bases. The V gene end was trimmed by 2 bases and the J gene end by 10 bases; junction bases not matched to a gene: 3. The CDR3 length is 14 residues. The germline CDR1 and CDR2 sequences are SEHNR and FQNEAQ (reference sequence). The CDR3 nucleotides are TGTGCCAGCAGCTTAACAGGGGGCAGATCACCCCTCCACTTT. Translated: CASSLTGGRSPLHF. Full variable domain (missing parts from reference TRBV7-9 and TRBJ1-6): DTGVSQNPRHKITKRGQNVTFRCDPISEHNRLYWYRQTLGQGPEFLTYFQNEAQLEKSRLLSDRFSAERPKGSFSTLEIQRTEQGDSAMYLCASSLTGGRSPLHFGNGTRLTVT.

V is TRBV18 and J is TRBJ2-6, with 7 bases fitting TRBD1. The trim removed 5 bases at V and 0 bases at J, leaving 7 bases unmatched. Germline V gene sequence: CDR1 KGHSH, CDR2 LQKENI. The CDR3 loop spans 17 amino acids. CDR3 sequence: CASSTDRASSGANVLTF. The CDR3 DNA reads TGTGCCAGCTCAACCGACAGGGCTAGCTCTGGGGCCAACGTCCTGACTTTC.

The J gene is TRBJ2-2, the V gene TRBV9; TRBD2 might be the D (7 bases). With 5 bases removed from V and 3 bases from J, the gap between germline ends came to 14 bases. CDR3 length equals 15 residues. Per germline, CDR1 SGDLS and CDR2 YYNGEE. CDR3: CASRLGGPDTGELFF. CDR3 DNA sequence: TGTGCCAGCAGGTTGGGGGGGCCCGACACCGGGGAGCTGTTTTTT.

This rearrangement joins TRBV3-1 (or the pseudogene TRBV3-2) to TRBJ2-2; D is undetermined. CDR3 size: 17 residues. Looked up from germline, CDR1 is LGHDT and CDR2 is YNNKEL (reference sequence). V was clipped by 1 base and J by 1 base, with 13 bases between them. CDR3 DNA: TGTGCCAGCAGCCAAGTTTGTCGGATCCTGAACACCGGGGAGCTGTTTTTT. It specifies CASSQVCRILNTGELFF.

V and J are TRBV5-1 and TRBJ2-3; no definite D call. Germline V CDR1 and CDR2: SGHRS, YFSETQ. V lost 0 bases to trimming and J lost 8 bases, with 4 bases between them. The CDR3 extends over 11 amino acids. The CDR3 loop reads CASSLGGTQYF. In nucleotides, the CDR3 is TGCGCCAGCAGCTTGGGGGGTACGCAGTATTTT.

The V and J genes are TRBV6-5 and TRBJ2-7, with TRBD2 matching over 7 bases. This CDR3 region has 14 residues. Germline V gives CDR1 MNHEY, CDR2 SVGAGI. V shed 2 bases and J 7 bases; nucleotides not matched to a gene: 8. The CDR3 coding sequence is TGTGCCAGCAGTTACGACGCGGGAGTGAGGGAGCAGTACTTC. Translation: CASSYDAGVREQYF.

The V gene is TRBV20-1, the J gene TRBJ1-2, with no clear D. The CDR3 is 11 amino acids. Trimming took off 3 bases at V and 8 bases at J, with 10 bases between the two ends. Germline V gene sequence: CDR1 DFQATT, CDR2 SNEGSKA (reference sequence). The CDR3 DNA reads as TGCAGTGCTAGCGGTACGGAAGGCTACACCTTC. Residues: CSASGTEGYTF.

This sequence joins TRBV4-2 and TRBJ1-2; TRBD1 agrees at 10 bases. The ends lost 5 bases at V and 6 bases at J; junction bases unmatched: 6. The CDR3 length is 14 residues. Germline lookup yields CDR1 LGHNA and CDR2 YNFKEQ. The CDR3 region is CASSSRTGGHGYTF. As DNA, the CDR3 is TGTGCCAGCAGCTCCCGGACAGGGGGGCATGGCTACACCTTC.

V gene TRBV25-1 combines with J gene TRBJ1-5; D is ambiguous. V was pared by 2 bases and J by 1 base, with 6 bases between. Germline assignment: CDR1 MGHDK and CDR2 SYGVNS. CDR3 length: 14 residues. The CDR3 protein is CASSESLSNQPQHF. DNA for the CDR3: TGTGCCAGCAGTGAAAGTCTAAGCAATCAGCCCCAGCATTTT.

The chain carries TRBV5-1 and TRBJ2-3; 8 bases map to TRBD2. Germline CDR1 and CDR2: SGHRS and YFSETQ. V was pared by 4 bases and J by 3 bases, with 10 bases of the junction left unmatched. The CDR3 runs to 16 residues. The CDR3 spells CASSLFSGTGTDTQYF. CDR3 coding DNA: TGCGCCAGCAGCCTATTTAGCGGGACGGGAACAGATACGCAGTATTTT. Combining the CDR3 with reference TRBV5-1 and TRBJ2-3 gives the whole variable domain KAGVTQTPRYLIKTRGQQVTLSCSPISGHRSVSWYQQTPGQGLQFLFEYFSETQRNKGNFPGRFSGRQFSNSRSEMNVSTLELGDSALYLCASSLFSGTGTDTQYFGPGTRLTVL.

For the CDR3, the DNA is TGTGCCAGCAGCGAGGGGGGAGGTACTGGAAACACCATATATTTT. This translates into CASSEGGGTGNTIYF. The V and J genes are TRBV2 and TRBJ1-3, with D tentatively TRBD1 (6 bases). Germline CDR1 and CDR2: SNHLY and FYNNEI. V dropped 6 bases and J dropped 2 bases, with 14 bases sitting between them. This CDR3 comprises 15 residues.

The chain links TRBV5-6 to TRBJ1-5; D perhaps matches TRBD1 (6 bases). V was clipped by 2 bases and J by 6 bases, with 9 bases between them. The CDR3 is 13 amino acids. Germline CDR1 SGHDT, CDR2 YYEEEE. The CDR3 spells CASSFLGGQPQHF. The CDR3 nucleotides read TGTGCCAGCAGCTTTTTAGGGGGTCAGCCCCAGCATTTT.

The CDR3 reads CASSPGTGARGEKLFF. CDR3 DNA sequence: TGTGCCAGCAGCCCCGGGACAGGGGCCCGAGGGGAAAAACTGTTTTTT. The chain has TRBV5-8 and TRBJ1-4; 10 bases fit TRBD1. Germline V gene data show CDR1 as SGHTS and CDR2 as YDEGEE. Losses at the gene ends were 4 bases for V and 8 bases for J; bases not matched to a gene: 11. CDR3 length: 16 amino acids.

Worth noting for this clone: This sample also contains other DNA sequences that code for the same CDR3. The chain recombines TRBV4-3 with TRBJ1-2; no clear D. Trimming shortened V by 0 bases and J by 5 bases, and 7 bases separated the two germline ends. This CDR3 has 13 amino acids. Germline lookup yields CDR1 LGHNA and CDR2 YSLEER. CDR3 nucleotide sequence: TGCGCCAGCAGCCAAGATCGAGGTTATGGCTACACCTTC. Its translation: CASSQDRGYGYTF.

This chain links TRBV3-1 (or the pseudogene TRBV3-2) with TRBJ1-1; D is ambiguous. This CDR3 contains 13 residues. Per germline, CDR1 LGHDT and CDR2 YNNKEL (reference sequence). With 2 bases removed from V and 4 bases from J, the gap between germline ends came to 8 bases. For the CDR3, the DNA is TGTGCCAGCAGCCAACCAATGGGCACTGAAGCTTTCTTT. Translating gives CASSQPMGTEAFF.

This clone showed up just a few times. The sample contains more than one DNA sequence encoding this CDR3. This chain links TRBV5-1 with TRBJ1-6; D gene ambiguous. Germline V lookup: CDR1 SGHRS, CDR2 YFSETQ. V gave up 0 bases and J gave up 8 bases, with 6 bases separating them. The CDR3 has 13 amino acids. The CDR3 is CASSLGGDSPLHF. CDR3 in DNA: TGCGCCAGCAGCTTGGGGGGTGATTCACCCCTCCACTTT.

This chain connects TRBV5-6 to TRBJ1-4, with D uncertain. This CDR3 contains 17 residues. Germline CDR1 reads SGHDT; CDR2 reads YYEEEE. V lost 2 bases and J lost 0, with 14 bases in between. CDR3 region: CASSFSSWPSTNEKLFF. In DNA, the CDR3 is TGTGCCAGCAGCTTCTCCTCCTGGCCGTCAACTAATGAAAAACTGTTTTTT.

CDR3 sequence reads: CASLIDRGPGGELFF. The CDR3 region has the DNA TGTGCCAGCCTTATCGACAGGGGTCCGGGCGGGGAGCTGTTTTTT. V is TRBV5-6 and J is TRBJ2-2, with TRBD1 matching over 8 bases. The CDR3 runs to 15 residues. CDR1 is SGHDT and CDR2 is YYEEEE in the germline V gene. Unmatched junction bases numbered 12, after V lost 7 bases and J lost 7 bases.

The genes are TRBV10-2 and TRBJ2-7; 8 nucleotides agree with TRBD2. The CDR3 has 16 residues. CDR1 and CDR2 from the germline V gene are WSHSY and SAAADI. V lost 8 bases and J lost 3; bases outside the gene matches: 15. The CDR3 DNA reads as TGCGCCAGCCGGGGAATGGGGAGCGGGAGCCACTACGAGCAGTACTTC. This translates into CASRGMGSGSHYEQYF.

A single count supports this clone. The chain combines TRBV2 with TRBJ2-7; 7 bases map to TRBD1. CDR1 and CDR2 from the germline V gene are SNHLY and FYNNEI. J gave up 5 bases and V 6 bases, and 13 bases lay outside the gene matches. CDR3 length equals 15 residues. The CDR3 protein is CASRIYGTVNNEQYF. The CDR3 DNA follows: TGTGCCAGCAGAATTTACGGGACAGTTAACAACGAGCAGTACTTC.

The chain is built from TRBV10-2 and TRBJ2-7; D not resolved. Per germline, CDR1 WSHSY and CDR2 SAAADI. The CDR3 consists of 12 residues. V was cut by 6 bases and J by 0 bases, with 6 bases left in between. CDR3 nucleotide sequence: TGCGCCAGCAGATCCCGCTCCTACGAGCAGTACTTC. Protein product: CASRSRSYEQYF.

The chain recombines TRBV4-3 with TRBJ1-4, with 7 bases matching TRBD1. The CDR3 length is 15 residues. The germline CDR1 and CDR2 sequences are LGHNA and YSLEER. With 4 bases clipped from V and 5 bases from J, the junction kept 7 bases outside the gene matches. For the CDR3, the DNA is TGCGCCAGCAGCCCTACTACAGGGGTCAATGAAAAACTGTTTTTT. Protein sequence: CASSPTTGVNEKLFF.